The 5 T cell receptor beta chains below were found in one sample sequenced in a study of cytomegalovirus exposure and HLA in healthy donors. The PCR was carried out with 60 Vbeta primers and 13 Jbeta primers. Using immunoSEQ multiplex PCR, the repertoire was profiled, and TCRdb retains in-frame clones only, with some absent. The sample consists of around 130,000 clones, 80% to 90% of them appearing once. The sequenced material came from PBMCs. The receptor set was obtained from a woman under 30 in good health and CMV-seropositive.

V gene TRBV19 combines with J gene TRBJ1-2, with 7 bases fitting TRBD1. The CDR3 runs 13 residues. V gave up 7 bases and J gave up 3 bases; unmatched junction bases: 5. CDR1 and CDR2 (germline): LNHDA, SQIVND (reference sequence). The DNA for the CDR3 is TGTGCCAGTACCGGGGACAGCTACTATGGCTACACCTTC. This sequence encodes CASTGDSYYGYTF. The whole variable domain, filled in from reference TRBV19 and TRBJ1-2, reads DGGITQSPKYLFRKEGQNVTLSCEQNLNHDAMYWYRQDPGQGLRLIYYSQIVNDFQKGDIAEGYSVSREKKESFPLTVTSAQKNPTAFYLCASTGDSYYGYTFGSGTRLTVV.

CDR3 nucleotide sequence: TGTGCCAGCAGCTCCGGGGGGGAGACCCAGTACTTC. Its translation is CASSSGGETQYF. The chain employs TRBV7-9 and TRBJ2-5; TRBD2 agrees at 7 bases. From germline, CDR1 is SEHNR and CDR2 FQNEAQ (reference sequence). The CDR3 is made up of 12 amino acids. V lost 4 bases, J lost 5 bases, and 1 base stayed unmatched. Full variable domain (remainder filled in from reference TRBV7-9 and TRBJ2-5): DTGVSQNPRHKITKRGQNVTFRCDPISEHNRLYWYRQTLGQGPEFLTYFQNEAQLEKSRLLSDRFSAERPKGSFSTLEIQRTEQGDSAMYLCASSSGGETQYFGPGTRLLVL.

The gene calls are TRBV19 and TRBJ1-1; no firm D call. This CDR3 comprises 12 residues. V lost 6 bases and J 1 base, leaving 6 bases between the germline ends. The germline V gene has CDR1 LNHDA and CDR2 SQIVND (reference sequence). CDR3 DNA: TGTGCCAGTAGGCGGGGGAACACTGAAGCTTTCTTT. Its translation: CASRRGNTEAFF.

This chain uses TRBV7-9 with TRBJ2-3; 10 bases are shared with TRBD2. V gave up 4 bases and J gave up 5 bases; unmatched junction bases: 12. This CDR3 contains 17 residues. Germline V CDR1 and CDR2: SEHNR, FQNEAQ (reference sequence). The CDR3 reads CASSSVRAGGMIDTQYF. The CDR3 DNA reads TGTGCCAGCAGCTCCGTTAGAGCGGGGGGGATGATAGATACGCAGTATTTT.

The chain carries TRBV10-1 and TRBJ2-7; weak D call: TRBD1 (5 bases). V shed 0 bases and J shed 8 bases, with 14 bases lying between them. Per the germline V gene, CDR1 is WNHNN and CDR2 is SYGVQD (reference sequence). The CDR3 contains 14 residues. This CDR3 is CASSESSGFLKQYF. The CDR3 DNA reads as TGCGCCAGCAGTGAGTCGTCAGGGTTCTTGAAGCAGTACTTC.